The clone carrying this TCR beta chain has a handful of counts. This entry comes from a study of T cells in Graves' hyperthyroidism and ophthalmopathy. At least 3 on the Clinical Activity Score was recorded for ophthalmopathy patients, who also had NOSPECS grade at least 4 and duration under 3 months. Lactation, pregnancy, other autoimmune disease or uncontrolled infection led to exclusion of patients. This CDR3 comprises 15 residues. The J segment lost 6 bases and the V segment lost 5 bases, leaving 6 bases of the junction unmatched. Germline V gene sequence: CDR1 SGHTA, CDR2 FQGNSA. RNA transcripts were the template for amplifying TCR beta CDR3 regions. TCR CDR3 underwent first-round RT-PCR with the HTBI primer set. Each CDR3 protein is one row after TCRdb ran MiXCR on the multiplex PCR reads. Among 400,000 to 500,000 distinct CDR3 sequences listed, about 15% were seen once.

Sequenced input: blood. The receptor's source is a man between 18 and 35 years old with Graves' ophthalmopathy. The rearrangement links TRBV7-2 to TRBJ1-4; 10 bases are a match to TRBD1. CDR3 sequence: CASSARTGGYEKLFF. In DNA form, the CDR3 reads TGTGCCAGCAGCGCCCGGACAGGGGGGTATGAAAAACTGTTTTTT.